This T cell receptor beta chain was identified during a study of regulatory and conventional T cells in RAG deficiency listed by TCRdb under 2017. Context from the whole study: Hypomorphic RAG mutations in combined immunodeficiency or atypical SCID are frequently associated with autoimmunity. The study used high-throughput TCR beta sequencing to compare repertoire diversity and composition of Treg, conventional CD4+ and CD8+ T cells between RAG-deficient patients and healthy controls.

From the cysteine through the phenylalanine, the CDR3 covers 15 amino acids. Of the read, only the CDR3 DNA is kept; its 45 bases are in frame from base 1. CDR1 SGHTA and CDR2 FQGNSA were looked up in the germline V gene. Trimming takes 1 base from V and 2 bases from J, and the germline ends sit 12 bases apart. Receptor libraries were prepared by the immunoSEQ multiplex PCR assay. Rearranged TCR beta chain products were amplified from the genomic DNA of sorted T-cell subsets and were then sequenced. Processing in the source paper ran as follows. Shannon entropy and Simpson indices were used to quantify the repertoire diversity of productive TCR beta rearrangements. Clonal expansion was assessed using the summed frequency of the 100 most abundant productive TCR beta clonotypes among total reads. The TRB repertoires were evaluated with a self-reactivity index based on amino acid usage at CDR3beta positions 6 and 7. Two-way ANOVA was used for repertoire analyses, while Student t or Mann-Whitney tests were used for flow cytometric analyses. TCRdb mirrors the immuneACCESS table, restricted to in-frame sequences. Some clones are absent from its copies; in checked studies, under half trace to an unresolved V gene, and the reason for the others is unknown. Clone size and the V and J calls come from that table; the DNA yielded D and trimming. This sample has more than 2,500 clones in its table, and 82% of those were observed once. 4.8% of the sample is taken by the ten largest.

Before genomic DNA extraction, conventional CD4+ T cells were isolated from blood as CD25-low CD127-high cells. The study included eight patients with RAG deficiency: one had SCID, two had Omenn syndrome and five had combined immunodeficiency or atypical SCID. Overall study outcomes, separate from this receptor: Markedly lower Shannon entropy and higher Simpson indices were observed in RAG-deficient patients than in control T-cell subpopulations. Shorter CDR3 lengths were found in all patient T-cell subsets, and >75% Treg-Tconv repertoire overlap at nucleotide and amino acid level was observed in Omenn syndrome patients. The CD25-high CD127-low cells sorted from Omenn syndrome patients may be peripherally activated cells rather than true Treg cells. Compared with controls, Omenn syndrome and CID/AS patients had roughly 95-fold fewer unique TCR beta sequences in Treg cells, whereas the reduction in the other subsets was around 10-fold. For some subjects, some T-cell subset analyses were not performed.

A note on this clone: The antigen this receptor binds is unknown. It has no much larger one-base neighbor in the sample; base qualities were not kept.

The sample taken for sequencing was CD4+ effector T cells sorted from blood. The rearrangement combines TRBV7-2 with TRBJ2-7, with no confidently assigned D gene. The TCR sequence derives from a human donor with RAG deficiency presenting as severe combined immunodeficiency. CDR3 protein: CASSLGHRVTYEQYF. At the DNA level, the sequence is TGTGCCAGCAGCTTAGGACACCGTGTTACCTACGAGCAGTACTTC. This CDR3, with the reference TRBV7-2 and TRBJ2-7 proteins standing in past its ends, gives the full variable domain GAGVSQSPSNKVTEKGKDVELRCDPISGHTALYWYRQSLGQGLEFLIYFQGNSAPDKSGLPSDRFSAERTGGSVSTLTIQRTQQEDSAVYLCASSLGHRVTYEQYFGPGTRLTVT.